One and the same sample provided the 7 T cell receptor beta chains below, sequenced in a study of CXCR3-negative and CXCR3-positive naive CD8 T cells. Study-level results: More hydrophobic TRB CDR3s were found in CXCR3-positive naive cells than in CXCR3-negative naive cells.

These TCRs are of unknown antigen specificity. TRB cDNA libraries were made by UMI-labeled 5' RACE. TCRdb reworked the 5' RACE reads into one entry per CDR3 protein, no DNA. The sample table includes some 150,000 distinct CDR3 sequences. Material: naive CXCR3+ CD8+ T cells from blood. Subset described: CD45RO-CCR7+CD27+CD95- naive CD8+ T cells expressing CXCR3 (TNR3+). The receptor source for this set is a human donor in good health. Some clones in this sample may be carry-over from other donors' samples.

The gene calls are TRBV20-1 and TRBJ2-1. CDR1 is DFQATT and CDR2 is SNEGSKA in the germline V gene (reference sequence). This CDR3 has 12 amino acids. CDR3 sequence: CSARDLFNEQFF.

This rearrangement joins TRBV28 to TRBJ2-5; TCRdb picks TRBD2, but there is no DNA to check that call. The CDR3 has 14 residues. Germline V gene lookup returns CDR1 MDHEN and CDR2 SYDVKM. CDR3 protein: CASIQAGGGETQYF.

CDR3 sequence reads: CSVPIGERTFF. The chain combines TRBV29-1 with TRBJ1-1. Germline V gives CDR1 SQVTM, CDR2 ANQGSEA. The CDR3 consists of 11 residues.

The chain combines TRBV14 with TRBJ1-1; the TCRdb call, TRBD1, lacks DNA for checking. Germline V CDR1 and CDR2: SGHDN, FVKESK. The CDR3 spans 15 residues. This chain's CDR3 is CASSQDDRGNTEAFF.

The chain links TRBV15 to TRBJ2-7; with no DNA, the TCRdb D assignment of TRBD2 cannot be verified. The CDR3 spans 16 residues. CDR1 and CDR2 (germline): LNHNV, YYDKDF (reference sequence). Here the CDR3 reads CATSRDETSGRLGQYF. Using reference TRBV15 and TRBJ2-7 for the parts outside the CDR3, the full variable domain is DAMVIQNPRYQVTQFGKPVTLSCSQTLNHNVMYWYQQKSSQAPKLLFHYYDKDFNNEADTPDNFQSRRPNTSFCFLDIRSPGLGDTAMYLCATSRDETSGRLGQYFGPGTRLTVT.

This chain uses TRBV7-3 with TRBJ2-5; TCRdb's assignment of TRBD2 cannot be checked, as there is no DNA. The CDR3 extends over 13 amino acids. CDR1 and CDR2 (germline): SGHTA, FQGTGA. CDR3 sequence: CASSPGTRETQYF.

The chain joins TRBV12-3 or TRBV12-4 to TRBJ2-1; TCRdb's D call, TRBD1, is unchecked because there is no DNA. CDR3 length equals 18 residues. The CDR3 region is CASSFSGERFGSYNEQFF.